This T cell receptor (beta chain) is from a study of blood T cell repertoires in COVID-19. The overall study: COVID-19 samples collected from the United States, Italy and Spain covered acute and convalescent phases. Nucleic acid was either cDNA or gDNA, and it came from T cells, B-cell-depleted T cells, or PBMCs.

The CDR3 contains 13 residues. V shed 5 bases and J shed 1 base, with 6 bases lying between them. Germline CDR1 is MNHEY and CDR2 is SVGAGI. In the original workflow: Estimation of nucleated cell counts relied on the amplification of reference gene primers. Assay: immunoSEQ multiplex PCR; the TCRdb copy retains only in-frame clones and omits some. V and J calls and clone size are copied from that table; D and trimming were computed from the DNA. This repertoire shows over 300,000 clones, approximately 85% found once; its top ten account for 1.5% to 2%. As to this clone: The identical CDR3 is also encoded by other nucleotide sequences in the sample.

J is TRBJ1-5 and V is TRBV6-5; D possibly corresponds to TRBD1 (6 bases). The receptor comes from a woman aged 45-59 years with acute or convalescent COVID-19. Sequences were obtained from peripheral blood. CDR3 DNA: TGTGCCAGCAGTACAGGGAGCAATCAGCCCCAGCATTTT. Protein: CASSTGSNQPQHF.